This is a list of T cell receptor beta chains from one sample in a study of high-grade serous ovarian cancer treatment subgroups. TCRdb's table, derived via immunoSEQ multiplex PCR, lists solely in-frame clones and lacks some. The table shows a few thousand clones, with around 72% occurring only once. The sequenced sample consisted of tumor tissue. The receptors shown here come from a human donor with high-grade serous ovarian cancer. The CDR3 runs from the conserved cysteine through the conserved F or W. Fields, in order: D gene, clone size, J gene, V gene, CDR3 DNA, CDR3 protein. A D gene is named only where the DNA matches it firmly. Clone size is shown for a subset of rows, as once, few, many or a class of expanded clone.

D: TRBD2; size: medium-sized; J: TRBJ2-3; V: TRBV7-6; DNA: TGTGCCAGCAGTCTGACTAGCGGAGCAGGCGATACGCAGTATTTT; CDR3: CASSLTSGAGDTQYF
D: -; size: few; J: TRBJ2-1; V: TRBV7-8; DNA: TGTGCCAGCAGCTTAGACGGAGGGGGGAATGAGCAGTTCTTC; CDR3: CASSLDGGGNEQFF
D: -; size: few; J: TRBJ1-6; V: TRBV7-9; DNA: TGTGCCAGCCAGGCCGGGGGGGGTAATAATTCACCCCTCCACTTT; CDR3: CASQAGGGNNSPLHF
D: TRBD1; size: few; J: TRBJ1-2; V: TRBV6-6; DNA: TGTGCCAGCAGTAAGGGGACAGGGAACTATGGCTACACCTTC; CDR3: CASSKGTGNYGYTF
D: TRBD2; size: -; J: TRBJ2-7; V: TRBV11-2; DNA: TGTGCCAGCAGCTTAGGACGGGGGGTGCCCTACGAGCAGTACTTC; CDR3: CASSLGRGVPYEQYF
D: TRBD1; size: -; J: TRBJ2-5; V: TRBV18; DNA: TGTGCCAGCTCACCACCAGGGGGCGGCAAAGAGACCCAGTACTTC; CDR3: CASSPPGGGKETQYF
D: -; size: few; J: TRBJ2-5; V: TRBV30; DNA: TGTGCCTGGACAGGGTGGAAAGAGACCCAGTACTTC; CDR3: CAWTGWKETQYF
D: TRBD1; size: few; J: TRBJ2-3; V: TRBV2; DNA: TGTGCCAGCAAAGAACAGGGGCCCACAGATACGCAGTATTTT; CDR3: CASKEQGPTDTQYF
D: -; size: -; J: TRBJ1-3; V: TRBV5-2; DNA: TGTGCCAGCAGCTTCGAAGGGTATGGAAACACCATATATTTT; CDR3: CASSFEGYGNTIYF
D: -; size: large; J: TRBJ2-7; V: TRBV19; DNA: TGTGCCAGTAGTATAACCGGCGAAGCCTACGAGCAGTACTTC; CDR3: CASSITGEAYEQYF
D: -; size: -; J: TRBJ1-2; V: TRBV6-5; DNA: TGTGCCAGCAGTTACTCGATGGAGTGGGAGGGCTACACCTTC; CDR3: CASSYSMEWEGYTF
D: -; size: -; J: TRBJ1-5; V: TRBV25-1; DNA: TGTGCCAGCCAATATCGACTTAAGGAACAGCCCCAGCATTTT; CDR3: CASQYRLKEQPQHF
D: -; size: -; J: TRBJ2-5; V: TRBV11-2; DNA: TGTGCCAGCAGCTTAGGGGCTCACGGGGGGCGCGCAGAGACCCAGTACTTC; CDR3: CASSLGAHGGRAETQYF
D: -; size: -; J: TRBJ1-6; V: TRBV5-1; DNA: TGCGCCAGCAGGGGAGGGGGCTCCTATAATTCACCCCTCCACTTT; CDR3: CASRGGGSYNSPLHF
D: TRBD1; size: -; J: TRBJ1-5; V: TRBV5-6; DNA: TGTGCCAGCAGCCTGGGACAGGGGGTCAGTCAGCCCCAGCATTTT; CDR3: CASSLGQGVSQPQHF
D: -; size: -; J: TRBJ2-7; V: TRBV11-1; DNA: TGTGCCAGCAGCTTAGCCGGGAGCTCCTACGAGCAGTACTTC; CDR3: CASSLAGSSYEQYF
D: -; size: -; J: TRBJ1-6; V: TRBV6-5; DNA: TGTGCCAGCAGGCGGGACACTGCCTATAATTCACCCCTCCACTTT; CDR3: CASRRDTAYNSPLHF
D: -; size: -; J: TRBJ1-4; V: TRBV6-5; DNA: TGTGCCAGCAGCCCAGCTGGAGGAACTAATGAAAAACTGTTTTTT; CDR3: CASSPAGGTNEKLFF
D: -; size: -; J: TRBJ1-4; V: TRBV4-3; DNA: TGCGCCAGCAGCCAACCGGGTGGTAATGAAAAACTGTTTTTT; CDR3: CASSQPGGNEKLFF
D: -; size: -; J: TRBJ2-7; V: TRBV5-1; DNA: TGCGCCAGCAGCTTCAGCCCACTCTACGAGCAGTACTTC; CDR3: CASSFSPLYEQYF
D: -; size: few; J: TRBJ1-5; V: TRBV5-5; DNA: TGTGCCAGCAGCTTTACAGGGAGGGATCAGCCCCAGCATTTT; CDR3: CASSFTGRDQPQHF
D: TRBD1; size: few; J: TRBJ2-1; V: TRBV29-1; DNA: TGCAGCGGGTTCGACAGGGTTTCCACCGATGAGCAGTTCTTC; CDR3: CSGFDRVSTDEQFF
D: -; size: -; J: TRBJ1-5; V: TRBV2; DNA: TGTGCCAGCAGTGAAGAGGTTGATCAGCCCCAGCATTTT; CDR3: CASSEEVDQPQHF
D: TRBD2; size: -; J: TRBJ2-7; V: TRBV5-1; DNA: TGCGCCAGCAGACAAAGTAGCGGGGGGGCTCAGTCCTACGAGCAGTACTTC; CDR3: CASRQSSGGAQSYEQYF
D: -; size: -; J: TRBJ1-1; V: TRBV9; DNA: TGTGCCAGCAGCCTAGGAGGGGTGGGGAGCACTGAAGCTTTCTTT; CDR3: CASSLGGVGSTEAFF
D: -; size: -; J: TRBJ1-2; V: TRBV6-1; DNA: TGTGCCAGCACCGACGTGTATGGCTACACCTTC; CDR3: CASTDVYGYTF